The text below deals with one TCR beta chain. Antigen: not known. This CDR3 is built from 16 residues. Germline CDR1 and CDR2: SGHVS and FQNEAQ. Unmatched junction bases numbered 20, after V lost 5 bases and J lost 14 bases. Via MiXCR, TCRdb re-called the RT-PCR reads, giving one row per CDR3 protein. The sample shows 550,000 to 800,000 distinct CDR3 sequences, around 16% of them seen only once. This sample is part of a study of response to subunit inactivated influenza vaccine. Study-wide results and caveats: With each seasonal influenza vaccination, the authors suggested, few new T cells are recruited.

The chain employs TRBV7-8 and TRBJ2-1, with 8 bases identical to TRBD1. The specimen comprised PBMCs from blood, sampled 11 to 12 days after vaccination. The TCR sequence derives from a man aged 50 to 60 who received an inactivated influenza vaccine. The CDR3 DNA is TGTGCCAGCAGCGCCTACCGGGACAGGCTCCCTAAGACGGAGTTCTTC. This gives the protein CASSAYRDRLPKTEFF.